This TCR beta chain was identified in a study of blood T cell repertoires in COVID-19. Study details: Sites across the United States, Italy and Spain contributed samples from acute and convalescent COVID-19.

Sequenced by immunoSEQ multiplex PCR; TCRdb stores in-frame clones only, minus some. Of approximately 500,000 clones in the sample, 89% were seen once. The V gene lost 8 bases and the J gene lost 4 bases, with 20 bases spanning the gap. The CDR3 has 16 amino acids. Germline lookup yields CDR1 SGHDN and CDR2 FVKESK. V is TRBV14 and J is TRBJ1-4; D is possibly TRBD1 (6 bases). Sequenced sample: peripheral blood. This sequence originates from a man aged 18 to 29 with COVID-19, enrolled during active disease. The CDR3 region has the DNA TGTGCCAGCCCCCTAAAGCTGGACAGCGATAATGAAAAACTGTTTTTT. Translated: CASPLKLDSDNEKLFF.